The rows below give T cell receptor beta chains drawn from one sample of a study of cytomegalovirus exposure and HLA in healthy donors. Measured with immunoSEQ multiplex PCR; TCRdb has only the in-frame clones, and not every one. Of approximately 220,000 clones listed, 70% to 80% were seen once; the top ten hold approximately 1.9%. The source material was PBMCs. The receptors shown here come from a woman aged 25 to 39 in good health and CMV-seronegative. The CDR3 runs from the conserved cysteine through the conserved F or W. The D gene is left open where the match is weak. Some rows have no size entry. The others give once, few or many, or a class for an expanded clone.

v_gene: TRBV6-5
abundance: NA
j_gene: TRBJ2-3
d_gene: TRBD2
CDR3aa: CASSYSGASGEAQYF
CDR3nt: TGTGCCAGCAGTTACTCGGGCGCTAGCGGGGAGGCGCAGTATTTT

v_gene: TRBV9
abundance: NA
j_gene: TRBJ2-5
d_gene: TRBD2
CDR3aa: CASSVGSGGLQETQYF
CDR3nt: TGTGCCAGCAGCGTAGGCAGCGGGGGGCTTCAAGAGACCCAGTACTTC

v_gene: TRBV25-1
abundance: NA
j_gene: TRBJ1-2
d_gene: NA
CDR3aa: CASRGDGYTF
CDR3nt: TGTGCCTCCAGGGGAGATGGCTACACCTTC

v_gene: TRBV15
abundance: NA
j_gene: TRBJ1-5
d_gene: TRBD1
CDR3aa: CATSGDRSGRQPQHF
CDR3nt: TGTGCCACCAGCGGGGACAGGTCGGGTAGACAGCCCCAGCATTTT

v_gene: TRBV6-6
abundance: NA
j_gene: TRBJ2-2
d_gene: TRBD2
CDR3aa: CASCPSGVNTGELFF
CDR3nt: TGTGCCAGCTGTCCTAGCGGGGTGAACACCGGGGAGCTGTTTTTT

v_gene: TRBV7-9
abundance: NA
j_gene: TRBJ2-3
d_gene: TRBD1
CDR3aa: CASSPRTGGAPDTQYF
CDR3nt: TGTGCCAGCAGCCCACGGACAGGGGGGGCCCCAGATACGCAGTATTTT

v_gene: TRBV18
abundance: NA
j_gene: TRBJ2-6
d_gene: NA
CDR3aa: CASSQGVISGANVLTF
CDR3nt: TGTGCCAGCTCACAGGGGGTAATCTCTGGGGCCAACGTCCTGACTTTC

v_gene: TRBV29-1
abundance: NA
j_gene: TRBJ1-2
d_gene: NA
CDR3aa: CSVESGQAYGYTF
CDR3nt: TGCAGCGTTGAGTCGGGACAAGCCTATGGCTACACCTTC

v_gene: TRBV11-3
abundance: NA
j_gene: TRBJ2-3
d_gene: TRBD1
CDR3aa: CASSRPRDRDSNTDTQYF
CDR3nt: TGTGCCAGCAGCCGCCCCCGGGACAGGGATTCTAACACAGATACGCAGTATTTT

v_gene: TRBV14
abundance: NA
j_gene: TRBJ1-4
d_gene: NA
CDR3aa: CASSQDIGRGDEKLFF
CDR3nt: TGTGCCAGCAGCCAAGATATCGGCAGGGGTGATGAAAAACTGTTTTTT

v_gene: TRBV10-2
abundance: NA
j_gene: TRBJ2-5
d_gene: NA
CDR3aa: CASSEFSVGETQYF
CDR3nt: TGCGCCAGCAGTGAGTTTAGCGTTGGAGAGACCCAGTACTTC

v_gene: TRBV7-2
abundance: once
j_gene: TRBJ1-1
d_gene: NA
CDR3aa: CASSLAALGTEAFF
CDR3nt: TGTGCCAGCAGCTTAGCAGCCCTTGGCACTGAAGCTTTCTTT

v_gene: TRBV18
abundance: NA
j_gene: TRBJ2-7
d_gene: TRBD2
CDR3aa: CASSPRAAGGPYEQYF
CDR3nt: TGTGCCAGCTCACCGCGTGCAGCGGGAGGGCCCTACGAGCAGTACTTC

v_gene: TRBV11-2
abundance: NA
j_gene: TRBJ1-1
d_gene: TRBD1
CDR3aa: CASSLVTGALGAFF
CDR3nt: TGTGCCAGCAGCTTGGTAACAGGGGCTTTGGGAGCTTTCTTT

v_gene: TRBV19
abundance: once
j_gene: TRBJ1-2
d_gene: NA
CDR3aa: CASSSRTSLYGYTF
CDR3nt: TGTGCCAGTAGTTCGCGGACATCTCTCTATGGCTACACCTTC

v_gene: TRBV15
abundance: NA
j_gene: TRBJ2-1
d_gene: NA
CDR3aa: CATSRDLGEVEQFF
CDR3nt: TGTGCCACCAGCAGAGATCTGGGAGAGGTTGAGCAGTTCTTC

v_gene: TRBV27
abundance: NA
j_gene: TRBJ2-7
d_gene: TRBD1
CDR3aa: CASSLGQPYEQYF
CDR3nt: TGTGCCAGCAGTCTGGGACAGCCCTACGAGCAGTACTTC

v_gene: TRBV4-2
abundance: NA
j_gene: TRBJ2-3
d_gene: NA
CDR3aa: CASSQDGTQQYF
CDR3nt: TGTGCCAGCAGCCAAGACGGGACTCAACAGTATTTT

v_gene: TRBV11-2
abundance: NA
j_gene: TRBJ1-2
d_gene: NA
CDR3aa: CASSSLSRGSGYTF
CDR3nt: TGTGCCAGCAGCTCCCTTTCACGGGGGTCTGGCTACACCTTC

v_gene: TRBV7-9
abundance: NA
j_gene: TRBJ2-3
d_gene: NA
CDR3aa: CASSFSGSSTDTQYF
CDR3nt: TGTGCCAGCAGCTTTAGCGGATCTAGCACAGATACGCAGTATTTT

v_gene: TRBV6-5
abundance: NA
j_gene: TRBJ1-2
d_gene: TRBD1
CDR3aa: CASSLRQGLGYTF
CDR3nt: TGTGCCAGCAGCCTTAGACAGGGCCTAGGCTACACCTTC

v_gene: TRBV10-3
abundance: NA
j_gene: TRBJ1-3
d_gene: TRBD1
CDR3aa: CAISNPGQGDNRSGNTIYF
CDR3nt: TGTGCCATCAGTAACCCGGGACAGGGGGATAATCGCTCTGGAAACACCATATATTTT

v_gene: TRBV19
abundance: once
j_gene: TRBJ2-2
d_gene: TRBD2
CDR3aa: CASINSGGNAGELFF
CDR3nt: TGTGCCAGTATAAATAGCGGGGGGAACGCCGGGGAGCTGTTTTTT

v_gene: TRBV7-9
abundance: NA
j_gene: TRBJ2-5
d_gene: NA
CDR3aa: CASSFPSQETQYF
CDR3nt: TGTGCCAGCAGCTTCCCGAGCCAAGAGACCCAGTACTTC

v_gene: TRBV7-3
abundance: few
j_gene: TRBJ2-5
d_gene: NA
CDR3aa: CASSLTRGETQYF
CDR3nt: TGTGCCAGCAGCTTAACGAGGGGGGAGACCCAGTACTTC

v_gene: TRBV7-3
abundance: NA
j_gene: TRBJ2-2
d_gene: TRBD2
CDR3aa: CASSLTPGGTGELFF
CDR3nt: TGTGCCAGCAGCTTAACCCCGGGGGGTACCGGGGAGCTGTTTTTT

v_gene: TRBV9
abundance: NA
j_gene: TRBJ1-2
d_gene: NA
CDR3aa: CASSTPARGGEDYGYTF
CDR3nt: TGTGCCAGCAGTACTCCCGCGAGGGGGGGTGAGGACTATGGCTACACCTTC

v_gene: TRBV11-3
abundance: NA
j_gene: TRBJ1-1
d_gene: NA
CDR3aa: CASSLEEYSQAFF
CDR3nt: TGTGCCAGCAGCTTAGAGGAGTACTCCCAAGCTTTCTTT

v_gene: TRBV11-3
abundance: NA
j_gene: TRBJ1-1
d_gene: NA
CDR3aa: CASEGGSGAEAFF
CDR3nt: TGTGCCAGCGAGGGGGGGTCGGGCGCTGAAGCTTTCTTT

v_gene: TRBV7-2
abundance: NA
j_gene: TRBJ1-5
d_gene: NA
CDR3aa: CASSYMGGTGDQPQHF
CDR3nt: TGTGCCAGCAGTTACATGGGAGGTACAGGAGATCAGCCCCAGCATTTT

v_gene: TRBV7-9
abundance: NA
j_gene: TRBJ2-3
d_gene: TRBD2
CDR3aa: CASSLSLAGGTDTQYF
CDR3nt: TGTGCCAGCAGCTTAAGCCTAGCGGGGGGCACAGATACGCAGTATTTT

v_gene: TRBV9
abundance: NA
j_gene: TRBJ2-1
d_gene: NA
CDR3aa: CASSVGDSPLNEQFF
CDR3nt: TGTGCCAGCAGCGTAGGTGACTCCCCTCTTAATGAGCAGTTCTTC

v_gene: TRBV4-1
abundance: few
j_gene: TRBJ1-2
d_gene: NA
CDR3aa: CASSPEHGQSYGYTF
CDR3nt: TGCGCCAGCAGCCCCGAACATGGGCAGAGCTATGGCTACACCTTC

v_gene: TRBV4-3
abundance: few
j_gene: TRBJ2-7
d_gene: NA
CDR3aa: CASSLKEGYEQYF
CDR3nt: TGCGCCAGCAGCCTCAAAGAGGGATACGAGCAGTACTTC

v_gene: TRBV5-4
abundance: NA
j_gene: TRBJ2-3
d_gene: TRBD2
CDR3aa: CASSRIAGGPTDTQYF
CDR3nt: TGTGCCAGCAGCCGTATCGCGGGGGGGCCCACAGATACGCAGTATTTT

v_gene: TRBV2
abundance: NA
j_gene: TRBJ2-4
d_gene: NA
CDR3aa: CASSDGGLAKNIQYF
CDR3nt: TGTGCCAGCAGTGATGGCGGATTAGCCAAAAACATTCAGTACTTC

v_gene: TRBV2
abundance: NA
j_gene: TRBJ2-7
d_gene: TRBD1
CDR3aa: CASAPTGVEQYF
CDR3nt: TGTGCCAGCGCCCCGACAGGGGTAGAGCAGTACTTC

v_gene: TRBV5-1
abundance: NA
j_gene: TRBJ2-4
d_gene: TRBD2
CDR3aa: CASSLVASGGQNIQYF
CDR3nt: TGCGCCAGCAGCTTGGTAGCTAGCGGGGGCCAAAACATTCAGTACTTC

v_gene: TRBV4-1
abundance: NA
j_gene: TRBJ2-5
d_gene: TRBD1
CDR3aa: CASSSRDRGPTLEETQYF
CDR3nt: TGCGCCAGCAGCTCCCGGGACAGGGGCCCCACCCTGGAGGAGACCCAGTACTTC

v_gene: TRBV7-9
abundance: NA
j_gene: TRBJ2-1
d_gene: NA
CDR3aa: CASSPPRISVDNEQFF
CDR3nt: TGTGCCAGCAGCCCCCCCAGGATTTCCGTGGACAATGAGCAGTTCTTC

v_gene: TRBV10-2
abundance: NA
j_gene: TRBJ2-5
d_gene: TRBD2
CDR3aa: CASNPASGEETQYF
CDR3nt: TGCGCCAGCAACCCGGCTAGCGGAGAAGAGACCCAGTACTTC

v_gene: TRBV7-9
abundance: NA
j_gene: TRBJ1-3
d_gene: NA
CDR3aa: CASSRIDSGNTIYF
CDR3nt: TGTGCCAGCAGCCGAATAGACAGTGGAAACACCATATATTTT

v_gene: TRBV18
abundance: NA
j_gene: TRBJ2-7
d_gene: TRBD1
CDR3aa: CASSLGQADSYEQYF
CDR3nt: TGTGCCAGCTCACTTGGACAGGCCGACTCCTACGAGCAGTACTTC

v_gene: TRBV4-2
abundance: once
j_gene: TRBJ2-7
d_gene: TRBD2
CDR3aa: CASSQEGKRGGFIYEQYF
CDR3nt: TGTGCCAGCAGCCAAGAAGGGAAGCGGGGAGGTTTTATCTACGAGCAGTACTTC

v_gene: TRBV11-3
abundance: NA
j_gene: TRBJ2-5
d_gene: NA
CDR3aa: CASSLGIGVEETQYF
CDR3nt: TGTGCCAGCAGCTTAGGAATAGGGGTGGAAGAGACCCAGTACTTC

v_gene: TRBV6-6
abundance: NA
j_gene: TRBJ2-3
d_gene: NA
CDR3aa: CASSAEDGIDTQYF
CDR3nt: TGTGCCAGCAGTGCGGAGGACGGGATAGATACGCAGTATTTT

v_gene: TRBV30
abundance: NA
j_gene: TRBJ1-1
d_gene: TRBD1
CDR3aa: CAWGDRGDEAFF
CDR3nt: TGTGCCTGGGGTGACAGGGGAGACGAAGCTTTCTTT

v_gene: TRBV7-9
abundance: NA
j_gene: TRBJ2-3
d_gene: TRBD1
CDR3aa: CASSIPGQETDTQYF
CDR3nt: TGTGCCAGCAGCATACCGGGACAGGAAACAGATACGCAGTATTTT

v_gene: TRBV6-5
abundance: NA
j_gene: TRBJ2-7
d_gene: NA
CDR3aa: CASSSGEQYF
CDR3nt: TGTGCCAGCAGTTCAGGCGAGCAGTACTTC

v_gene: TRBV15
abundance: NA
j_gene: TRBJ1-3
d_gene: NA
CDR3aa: CATSRLPGRTGNTIYF
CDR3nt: TGTGCCACCAGCAGACTCCCAGGGAGGACTGGAAACACCATATATTTT

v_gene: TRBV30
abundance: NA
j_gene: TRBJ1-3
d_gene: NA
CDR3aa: CAWSVRRVDRSGNTIYF
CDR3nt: TGTGCCTGGAGTGTACGGAGGGTGGATAGATCTGGAAACACCATATATTTT

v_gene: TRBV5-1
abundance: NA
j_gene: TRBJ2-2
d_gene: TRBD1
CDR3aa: CASSSAGTGVPGELFF
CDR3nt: TGCGCCAGCAGCTCAGCCGGGACAGGGGTCCCCGGGGAGCTGTTTTTT

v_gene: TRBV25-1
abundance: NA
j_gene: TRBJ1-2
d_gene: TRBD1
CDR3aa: CASSEQGEGYKGYNF
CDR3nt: TGTGCCAGCAGTGAACAGGGGGAAGGTTACAAGGGCTACAACTTC

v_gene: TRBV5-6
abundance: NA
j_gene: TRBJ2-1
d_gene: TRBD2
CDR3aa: CASSLGTSGVF
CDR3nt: TGTGCCAGCAGCTTAGGGACTAGCGGGGTCTTC

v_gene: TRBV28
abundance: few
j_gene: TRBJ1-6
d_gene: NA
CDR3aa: CASSLEGLGNSPLHF
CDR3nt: TGTGCCAGCAGTTTAGAGGGTCTGGGGAATTCACCCCTCCACTTT